The 17 T cell receptor beta chains listed next were all sequenced from one sample in a study of molecular identifiers for immune sequencing clone quantification. In TCRdb, the PCR reads were re-called with MiXCR into one record per CDR3 protein. The repertoire holds approximately 60,000 distinct CDR3 sequences, with around a fifth as singletons. Material: naive CD8+ T cells from blood, with Jurkat cell RNA spiked in. Subset described: FACS-sorted CD8+CD4-CCR7+CD45RA+ naive T cells. Source of these receptors: a human donor in good health. Some libraries in this study had Jurkat cell RNA spiked in.

This clonotype was counted only a few times. The chain has TRBV12-3 or TRBV12-4 and TRBJ1-4; D might be TRBD1 (5 bases). CDR3 length equals 14 residues. Between the trimmed V and J ends, which lost 6 bases and 8 bases, there was a span of 16 bases. CDR3 DNA: TGTGCCAGCAGAGAAGGGGACCTTAAGGAAAAACTGTTTTTT. Protein product: CASREGDLKEKLFF.

Many counts were recorded for this clonotype. The chain combines TRBV10-3 with TRBJ2-1, with unresolved D. V was shortened by 3 bases and J by 4 bases, with 10 bases between the two germline ends. The CDR3 totals 14 residues. Germline loops: CDR1 ENHRY, CDR2 SYGVKD. CDR3 region: CAISESRDYNEQFF. The DNA of the CDR3 is TGTGCCATCAGTGAAAGCAGAGATTACAATGAGCAGTTCTTC.

In regard to this clonotype: This could be a read error, since a much larger clone is one nucleotide away. The chain has TRBV27 and TRBJ2-7, with TRBD1 matching 9 bases. The CDR3 is made up of 14 amino acids. The germline CDR1 and CDR2 sequences are MNHEY and SMNVEV (reference sequence). After removal of 4 bases from V and 3 bases from J, the junction contained 4 bases not matched to a gene. The CDR3 loop is CASSWTGAGYEQYF. As DNA, the CDR3 is TGTGCCAGCAGTTGGACAGGGGCAGGCTACGAGCAGTACTTC.

The chain couples TRBV7-2 to TRBJ2-2; 8 bases align to TRBD2. This CDR3 region has 17 residues. Unmatched junction bases numbered 13, after V lost 5 bases and J lost 5 bases. The V gene's germline CDR1 is SGHTA and CDR2 FQGNSA. The CDR3 loop is CASSDLLVAGRTGELFF. CDR3 in DNA: TGTGCCAGCAGCGACTTACTCGTAGCGGGACGGACCGGGGAGCTGTTTTTT.

This clonotype was detected many times. This chain connects TRBV19 to TRBJ2-4; the D gene is possibly TRBD2 (7 bases). The CDR3 loop spans 17 amino acids. V was trimmed by 7 bases and J by 3 bases, leaving 22 bases between them. CDR1 is LNHDA and CDR2 is SQIVND in the germline V gene (reference sequence). CDR3 residues: CASTERGGGYLKNIQYF. In DNA form, the CDR3 reads TGTGCCAGTACCGAAAGGGGGGGAGGGTACCTCAAAAACATTCAGTACTTC.

As to this clonotype: With a much larger clone just one base away, this may be a read error. The CDR3 bases are TGTGCCAGCAGCTTAATCGCTAGCGGGCCCCAAGAGACCCGGTACTTC. Its protein is CASSLIASGPQETRYF. The chain carries TRBV7-9 and TRBJ2-5; 8 bases are a match to TRBD2. The CDR3 runs 16 residues. The germline gives CDR1 SEHNR, CDR2 FQNEAQ (reference sequence).

This clonotype has just a few counts. Since a much larger clone is just one base distant, this may be a read error. The chain is built from TRBV5-1 and TRBJ2-3; D tentatively reads TRBD1 or TRBD2 (5 bases each). Germline CDR1 is SGHRS and CDR2 is YFSETQ. This CDR3 comprises 16 residues. For the CDR3, the DNA is TGCGTCAGCAGCTTACTAGACCCAGGGTACACAGATACGCAGTATTTT. It translates to CVSSLLDPGYTDTQYF.

This clonotype has ten or more counts. This chain links TRBV28 with TRBJ2-7; the D gene could be TRBD1 or TRBD2 (5 bases each). The V and J ends lost 8 bases and 1 base respectively, with 12 bases between them. CDR1 is MDHEN, CDR2 SYDVKM, per germline. This CDR3 contains 13 residues. CDR3 sequence (DNA): TGTGCCAGCGGGACGGCCGGGTCCTACGAGCAGTACTTC. Translation: CASGTAGSYEQYF.

This clonotype has just a few counts. This clone may be a read error of a much larger clone one base away. The rearrangement links TRBV14 to TRBJ2-4, with D maybe TRBD2 (7 bases). Germline-derived CDR1 and CDR2 are SGHDN and FVKESK. The CDR3 is made up of 20 amino acids. The V end was cut by 4 bases, the J end by 0 bases, with 25 bases between. For the CDR3, the DNA is TGTGCCAGCAGCCTTAAAGTCCCGGGACGGGGGGCCCTAGCCAAAAACATTCAGTACTTC. The encoded protein is CASSLKVPGRGALAKNIQYF.

Notes on this clonotype: A read error is possible here, since a much larger clone lies one base away. In nucleotides, the CDR3 is TGTGCCAGCAGTACGGGGCCACTAGTGAGCACTGAAGCTTTCTTT. This translates into CASSTGPLVSTEAFF. This rearrangement joins TRBV6-6 to TRBJ1-1, with TRBD1 as a possible D gene (5 bases). The V and J ends lost 5 bases and 4 bases respectively, with 17 bases between them. CDR3 length: 15 amino acids. CDR1 is MNHNY and CDR2 is SVGAGI in the germline V gene (reference sequence).

This clonotype was picked up many times. The CDR3 nucleotides are TGCGCCAGCAGCTTGCGGGGTAATCAGCCCCAGCATTTT. Residues: CASSLRGNQPQHF. The chain combines TRBV5-1 with TRBJ1-5; D gene unclear. CDR3 length equals 13 residues. The V end lost 1 base, the J end lost 4 bases, and 6 bases lay between the germline ends. Germline V gene sequence: CDR1 SGHRS, CDR2 YFSETQ.

There are a few counts of this clonotype. The chain links TRBV4-3 to TRBJ1-2, with D perhaps matching TRBD1 (6 bases). Between the trimmed V and J ends, which lost 0 bases and 4 bases, there was a span of 18 bases. This CDR3 spans 17 amino acids. The germline gives CDR1 LGHNA, CDR2 YSLEER. The CDR3 DNA reads TGCGCCAGCAGCCAAGATGTGCGGGGGGCGGGCCTCTATGGCTACACCTTC. Translation gives CASSQDVRGAGLYGYTF.

This clonotype occurred many times. V gene TRBV24-1 combines with J gene TRBJ1-5; D uncertain. CDR1 and CDR2 (germline): KGHDR, SFDVKD. Deletions cut 2 bases from V and 5 bases from J, with 9 bases between. The CDR3 is 14 residues long. Written as DNA, the CDR3 is TGTGCCACCAGTGATTCTCGGGGTTATCAGCCCCAGCATTTT. Amino acid sequence: CATSDSRGYQPQHF.

This clonotype was detected only a few times. The chain combines TRBV19 with TRBJ2-2; 8 bases are a match to TRBD1. The CDR3 is 14 residues long. Looked up from germline, CDR1 is LNHDA and CDR2 is SQIVND (reference sequence). V was clipped by 11 bases and J by 9 bases; unmatched bases: 14. The CDR3 nucleotides read TGTGCCTCAGAGACAGGGGCGGCAAGCCGGGAGCTGTTTTTT. As protein: CASETGAASRELFF.

Many counts were recorded for this clonotype. J is TRBJ1-1 and V is TRBV11-2, with 7 bases identical to TRBD1. There are 16 residues in the CDR3. Losses at the gene ends were 7 bases for V and 0 bases for J; bases not matched to a gene: 11. Germline CDR1 SGHAT, CDR2 FQNNGV. The CDR3 region has the DNA TGTGCCAGCACCCCTGGGCAGGGGGAAGTGAACACTGAAGCTTTCTTT. It translates to CASTPGQGEVNTEAFF.

This clonotype was counted many times. V is TRBV28 and J is TRBJ2-3; no definite D call. The CDR3 contains 15 residues. V was shortened by 5 bases and J by 4 bases, with 16 bases between the two germline ends. From germline, CDR1 is MDHEN and CDR2 SYDVKM. CDR3 in DNA: TGTGCCAGCAGTCCAATTGACTCTGGTGCAGATACGCAGTATTTT. Translation gives CASSPIDSGADTQYF.

This clonotype was recorded at least ten times. The CDR3 protein is CASSYSGTSSYEQYF. The CDR3 DNA reads TGCGCCAGCAGCTACTCCGGGACTAGCTCCTACGAGCAGTACTTC. The rearrangement links TRBV4-1 to TRBJ2-7; 8 bases agree with TRBD2. The germline CDR1 and CDR2 sequences are MGHRA and YSYEKL. The CDR3 contains 15 residues. The V and J ends lost 5 bases and 0 bases, in that order; junction bases with no gene match: 6.